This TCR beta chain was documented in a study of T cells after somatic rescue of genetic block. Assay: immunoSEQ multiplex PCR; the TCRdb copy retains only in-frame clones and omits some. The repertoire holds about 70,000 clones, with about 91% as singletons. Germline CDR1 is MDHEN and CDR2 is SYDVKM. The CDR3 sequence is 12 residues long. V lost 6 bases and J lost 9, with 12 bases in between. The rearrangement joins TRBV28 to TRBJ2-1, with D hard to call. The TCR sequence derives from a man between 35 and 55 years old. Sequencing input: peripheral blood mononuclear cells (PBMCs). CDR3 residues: CASSSQRREQFF. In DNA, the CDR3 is TGTGCCAGCAGCTCCCAAAGACGTGAGCAGTTCTTC. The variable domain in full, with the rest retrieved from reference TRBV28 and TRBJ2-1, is DVKVTQSSRYLVKRTGEKVFLECVQDMDHENMFWYRQDPGLGLRLIYFSYDVKMKEKGDIPEGYSVSREKKERFSLILESASTNQTSMYLCASSSQRREQFFGPGTRLTVL.